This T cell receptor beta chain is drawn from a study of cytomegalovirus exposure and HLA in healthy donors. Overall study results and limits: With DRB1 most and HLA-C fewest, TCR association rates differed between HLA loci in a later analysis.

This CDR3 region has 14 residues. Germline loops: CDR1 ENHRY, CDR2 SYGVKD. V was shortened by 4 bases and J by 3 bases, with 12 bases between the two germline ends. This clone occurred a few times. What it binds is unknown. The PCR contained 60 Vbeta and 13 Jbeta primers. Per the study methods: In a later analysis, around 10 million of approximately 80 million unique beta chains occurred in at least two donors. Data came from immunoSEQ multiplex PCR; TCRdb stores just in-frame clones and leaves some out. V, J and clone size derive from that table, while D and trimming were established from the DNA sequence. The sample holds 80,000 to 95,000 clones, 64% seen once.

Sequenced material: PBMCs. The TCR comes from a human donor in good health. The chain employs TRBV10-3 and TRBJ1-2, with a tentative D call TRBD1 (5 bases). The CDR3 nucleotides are TGTGCCATCAGTGCTGACAGAACCTACTATGGCTACACCTTC. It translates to CAISADRTYYGYTF.